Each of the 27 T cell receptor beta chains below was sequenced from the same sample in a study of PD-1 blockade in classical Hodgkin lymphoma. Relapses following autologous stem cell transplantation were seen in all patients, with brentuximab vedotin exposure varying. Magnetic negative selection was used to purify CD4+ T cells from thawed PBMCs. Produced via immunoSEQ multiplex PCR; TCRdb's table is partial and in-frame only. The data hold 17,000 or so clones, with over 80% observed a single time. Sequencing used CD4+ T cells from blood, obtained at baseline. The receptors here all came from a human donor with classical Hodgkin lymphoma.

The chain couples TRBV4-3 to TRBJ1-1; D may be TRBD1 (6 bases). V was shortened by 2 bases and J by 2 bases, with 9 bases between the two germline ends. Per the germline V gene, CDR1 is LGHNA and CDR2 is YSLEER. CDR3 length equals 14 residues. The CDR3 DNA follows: TGCGCCAGCAGCCAACTGACAGGAAACACTGAAGCTTTCTTT. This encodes CASSQLTGNTEAFF.

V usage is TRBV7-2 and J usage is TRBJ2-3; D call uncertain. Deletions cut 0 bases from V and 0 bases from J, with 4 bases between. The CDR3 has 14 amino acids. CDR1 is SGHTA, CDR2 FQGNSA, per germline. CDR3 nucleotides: TGTGCCAGCAGCTTAGCCACAAGCACAGATACGCAGTATTTT. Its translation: CASSLATSTDTQYF.

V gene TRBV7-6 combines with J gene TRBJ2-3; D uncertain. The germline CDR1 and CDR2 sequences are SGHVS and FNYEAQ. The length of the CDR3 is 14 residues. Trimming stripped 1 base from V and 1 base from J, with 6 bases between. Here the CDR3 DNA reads TGTGCCAGCAGCTTAGGCGGTCGCACAGATACGCAGTATTTT. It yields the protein CASSLGGRTDTQYF. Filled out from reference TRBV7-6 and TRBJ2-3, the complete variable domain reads GAGVSQSPRYKVTKRGQDVALRCDPISGHVSLYWYRQALGQGPEFLTYFNYEAQQDKSGLPNDRFSAERPEGSISTLTIQRTEQRDSAMYRCASSLGGRTDTQYFGPGTRLTVL.

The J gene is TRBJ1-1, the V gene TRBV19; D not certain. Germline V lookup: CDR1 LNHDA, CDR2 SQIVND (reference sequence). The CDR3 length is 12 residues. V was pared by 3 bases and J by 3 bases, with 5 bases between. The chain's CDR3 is CASSMMDTEAFF. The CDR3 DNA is TGTGCCAGTAGTATGATGGACACTGAAGCTTTCTTT.

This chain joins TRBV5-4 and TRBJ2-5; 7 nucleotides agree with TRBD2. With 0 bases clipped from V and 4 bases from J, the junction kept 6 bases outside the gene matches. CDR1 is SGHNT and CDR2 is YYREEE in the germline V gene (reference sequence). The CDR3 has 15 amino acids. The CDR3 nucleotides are TGTGCCAGCAGCTTGGGACTAGCCCAGGGAGAGACCCAGTACTTC. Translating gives CASSLGLAQGETQYF. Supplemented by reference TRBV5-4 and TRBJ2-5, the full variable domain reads ETGVTQSPTHLIKTRGQQVTLRCSSQSGHNTVSWYQQALGQGPQFIFQYYREEENGRGNFPPRFSGLQFPNYSSELNVNALELDDSALYLCASSLGLAQGETQYFGPGTRLLVL.

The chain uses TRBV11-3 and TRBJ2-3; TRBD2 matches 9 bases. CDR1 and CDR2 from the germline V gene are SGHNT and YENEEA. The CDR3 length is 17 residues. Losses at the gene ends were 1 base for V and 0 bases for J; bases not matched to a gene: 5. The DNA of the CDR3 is TGTGCCAGCAGCTTAGGAGCTAGCGGGACTAGCACAGATACGCAGTATTTT. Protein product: CASSLGASGTSTDTQYF.

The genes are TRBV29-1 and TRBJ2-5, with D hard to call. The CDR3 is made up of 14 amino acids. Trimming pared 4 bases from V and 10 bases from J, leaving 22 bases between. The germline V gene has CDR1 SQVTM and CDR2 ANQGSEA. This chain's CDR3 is CSVVRVTGYVGQYF. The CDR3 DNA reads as TGCAGCGTTGTGAGAGTGACGGGCTATGTGGGCCAGTACTTC.

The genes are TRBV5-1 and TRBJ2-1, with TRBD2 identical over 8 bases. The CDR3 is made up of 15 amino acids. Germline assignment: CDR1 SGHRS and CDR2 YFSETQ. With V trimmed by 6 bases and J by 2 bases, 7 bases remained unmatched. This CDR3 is CASTQSGSPYNEQFF. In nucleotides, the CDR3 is TGCGCCAGCACTCAGAGCGGGAGTCCCTACAATGAGCAGTTCTTC.

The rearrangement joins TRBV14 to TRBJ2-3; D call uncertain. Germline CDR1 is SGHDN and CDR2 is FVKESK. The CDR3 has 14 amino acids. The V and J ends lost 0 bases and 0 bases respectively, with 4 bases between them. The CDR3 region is CASSQDRSTDTQYF. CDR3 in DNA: TGTGCCAGCAGCCAAGACCGCAGCACAGATACGCAGTATTTT.

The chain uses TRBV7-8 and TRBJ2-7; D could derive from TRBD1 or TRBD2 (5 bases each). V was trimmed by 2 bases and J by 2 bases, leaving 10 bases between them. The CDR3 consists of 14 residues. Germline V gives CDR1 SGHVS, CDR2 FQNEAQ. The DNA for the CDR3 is TGTGCCAGCAGCTTACTATGGGGGACCTACGAGCAGTACTTC. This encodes CASSLLWGTYEQYF.

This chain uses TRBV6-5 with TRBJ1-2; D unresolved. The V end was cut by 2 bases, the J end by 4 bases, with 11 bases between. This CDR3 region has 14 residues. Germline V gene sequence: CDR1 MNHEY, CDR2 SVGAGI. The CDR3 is CASSYGEGGYGYTF. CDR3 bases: TGTGCCAGCAGTTACGGGGAAGGAGGCTATGGCTACACCTTC.

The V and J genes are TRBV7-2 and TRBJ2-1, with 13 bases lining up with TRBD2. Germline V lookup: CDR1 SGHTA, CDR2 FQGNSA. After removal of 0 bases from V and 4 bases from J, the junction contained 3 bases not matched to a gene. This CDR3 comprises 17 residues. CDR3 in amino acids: CASSLATTSGGYNEQFF. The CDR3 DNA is TGTGCCAGCAGCTTAGCGACGACTAGCGGGGGGTACAATGAGCAGTTCTTC.

The CDR3 sequence is CAISALSGGASETQYF. CDR3 DNA sequence: TGTGCCATCAGTGCGCTGAGCGGGGGGGCTTCAGAGACCCAGTACTTC. The J gene is TRBJ2-5, the V gene TRBV10-3; 10 nucleotides agree with TRBD2. Trimming removed 4 bases from V and 4 bases from J; junction bases left unmatched: 9. From germline, CDR1 is ENHRY and CDR2 SYGVKD. The CDR3 sequence is 16 residues long.

The CDR3 DNA reads TGTGCCAGCAGCCAAGATTTGGACCTCCTAATCAATCAGCCCCAGCATTTT. It is translated as CASSQDLDLLINQPQHF. J is TRBJ1-5 and V is TRBV4-2; no reliable D call. The CDR3 has 17 amino acids. The germline V gene encodes CDR1 LGHNA and CDR2 YNFKEQ. Trimming removed 0 bases at V and 3 bases at J, with 15 bases between.

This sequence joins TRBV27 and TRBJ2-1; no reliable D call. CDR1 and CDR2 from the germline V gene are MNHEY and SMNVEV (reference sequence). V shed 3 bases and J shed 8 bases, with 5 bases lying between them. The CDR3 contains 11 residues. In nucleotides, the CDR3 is TGTGCCAGCAGTTTCGGCGATGAGCAGTTCTTC. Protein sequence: CASSFGDEQFF.

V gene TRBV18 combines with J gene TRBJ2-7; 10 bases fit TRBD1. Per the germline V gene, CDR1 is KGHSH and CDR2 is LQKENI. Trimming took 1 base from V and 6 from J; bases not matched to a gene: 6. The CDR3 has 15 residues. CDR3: CASSPLGQGKGEQYF. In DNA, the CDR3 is TGTGCCAGCTCACCACTGGGACAGGGGAAGGGCGAGCAGTACTTC.

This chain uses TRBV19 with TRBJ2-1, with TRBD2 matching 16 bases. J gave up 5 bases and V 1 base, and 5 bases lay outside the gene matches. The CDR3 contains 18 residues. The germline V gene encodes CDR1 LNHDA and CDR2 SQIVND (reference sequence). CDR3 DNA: TGTGCCAGTAGTATAGGGGGACTAGCGGGAGGGCCCCACAATGAGCAGTTCTTC. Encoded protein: CASSIGGLAGGPHNEQFF.

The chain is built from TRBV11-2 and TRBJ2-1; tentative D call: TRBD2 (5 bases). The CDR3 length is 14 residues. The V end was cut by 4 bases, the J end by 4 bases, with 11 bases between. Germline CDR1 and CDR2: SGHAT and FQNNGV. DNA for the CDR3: TGTGCCAGCAGCTCGCGGGTCTCATACAATGAGCAGTTCTTC. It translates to CASSSRVSYNEQFF.

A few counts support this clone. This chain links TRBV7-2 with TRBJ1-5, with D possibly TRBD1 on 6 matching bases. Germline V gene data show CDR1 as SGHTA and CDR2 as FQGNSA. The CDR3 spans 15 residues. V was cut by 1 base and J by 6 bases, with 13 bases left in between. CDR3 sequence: CASSLEGRGSQPQHF. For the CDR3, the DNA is TGTGCCAGCAGCTTAGAAGGCAGGGGCTCTCAGCCCCAGCATTTT.

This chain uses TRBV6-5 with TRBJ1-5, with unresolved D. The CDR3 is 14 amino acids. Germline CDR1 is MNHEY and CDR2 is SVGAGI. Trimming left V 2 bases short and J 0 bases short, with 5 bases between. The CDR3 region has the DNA TGTGCCAGCAGTTACGGAGGTAGCAATCAGCCCCAGCATTTT. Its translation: CASSYGGSNQPQHF.

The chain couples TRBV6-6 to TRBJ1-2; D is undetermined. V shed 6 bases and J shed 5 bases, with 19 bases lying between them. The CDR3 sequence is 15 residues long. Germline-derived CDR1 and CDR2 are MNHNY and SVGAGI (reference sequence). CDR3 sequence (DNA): TGTGCCAGCAGCACTCGGACCTTAACGGGGTATGGCTACACCTTC. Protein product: CASSTRTLTGYGYTF.

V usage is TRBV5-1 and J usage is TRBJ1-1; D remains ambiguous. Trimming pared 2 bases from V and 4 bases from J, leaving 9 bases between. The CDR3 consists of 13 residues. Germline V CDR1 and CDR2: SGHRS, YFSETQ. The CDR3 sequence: CASSFEGSTEAFF. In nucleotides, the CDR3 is TGCGCCAGCAGCTTTGAAGGGTCCACTGAAGCTTTCTTT.

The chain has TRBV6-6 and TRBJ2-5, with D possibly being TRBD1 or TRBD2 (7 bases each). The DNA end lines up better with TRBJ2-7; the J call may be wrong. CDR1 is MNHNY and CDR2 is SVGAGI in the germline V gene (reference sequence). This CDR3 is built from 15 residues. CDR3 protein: CASSPQGGGPYEQYF. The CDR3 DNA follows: TGTGCCAGCAGCCCGCAGGGGGGAGGGCCCTACGAGCAGTACTTC.

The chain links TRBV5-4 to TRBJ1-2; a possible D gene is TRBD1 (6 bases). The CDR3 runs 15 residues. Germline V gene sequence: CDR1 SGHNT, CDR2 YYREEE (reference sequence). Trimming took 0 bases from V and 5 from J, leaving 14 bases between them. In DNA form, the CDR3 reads TGTGCCAGCAGCTTGGCCCTCAGGGGCGGATATGGCTACACCTTC. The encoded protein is CASSLALRGGYGYTF.

CDR3 residues: CASRPGQNTGELFF. The CDR3 region has the DNA TGTGCCAGCAGACCGGGACAAAACACCGGGGAGCTGTTTTTT. This chain uses TRBV5-4 with TRBJ2-2; tentatively, D is TRBD1 (6 bases). The CDR3 is 14 residues long. Germline values: CDR1 SGHNT, CDR2 YYREEE (reference sequence). Trimming took 5 bases from V and 2 from J, leaving 10 bases between them.

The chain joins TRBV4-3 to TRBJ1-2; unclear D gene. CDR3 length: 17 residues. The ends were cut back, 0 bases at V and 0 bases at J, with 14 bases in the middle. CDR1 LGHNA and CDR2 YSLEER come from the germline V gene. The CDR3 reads CASSQESLSISNYGYTF. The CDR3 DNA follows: TGCGCCAGCAGCCAAGAATCCTTAAGTATTTCTAACTATGGCTACACCTTC.

CDR3 in amino acids: CASSSRTSGNTGELFF. DNA of the CDR3: TGTGCCAGCAGCTCTAGGACTAGCGGGAACACCGGGGAGCTGTTTTTT. The gene calls are TRBV7-8 and TRBJ2-2, with TRBD2 matching 10 bases. The CDR3 runs to 16 residues. From germline, CDR1 is SGHVS and CDR2 FQNEAQ. The V segment lost 4 bases and the J segment 1 base; nucleotides outside the gene matches: 3. The variable domain in full, completed from reference TRBV7-8 and TRBJ2-2, reads GAGVSQSPRYKVAKRGQDVALRCDPISGHVSLFWYQQALGQGPEFLTYFQNEAQLDKSGLPSDRFFAERPEGSVSTLKIQRTQQEDSAVYLCASSSRTSGNTGELFFGEGSRLTVL.